This T cell receptor (beta chain) was documented in a study of blood T cell repertoires in COVID-19. About the research overall: Spain, Italy and the United States supplied samples that represented acute and convalescent COVID-19. Nucleic acid was either cDNA or gDNA, and it came from T cells, B-cell-depleted T cells, or PBMCs.

How the authors handled the data: Reference gene primer amplification yielded estimated nucleated cell counts. Assay: immunoSEQ multiplex PCR; the TCRdb copy retains only in-frame clones and omits some. V, J and clone size were drawn from that table, and D and trimming were deduced from the DNA. This table holds 85,000 or so clones, about 76% found once. Germline CDR1 and CDR2: KGHSH and LQKENI. The length of the CDR3 is 12 residues. The V segment lost 3 bases and the J segment 8 bases; nucleotides outside the gene matches: 3. The sequencing sample was made of peripheral blood. The chain uses TRBV18 and TRBJ2-5, with 7 nucleotides matching TRBD1. The sequence was collected from a man older than 75 with acute or convalescent COVID-19. The CDR3 sequence is CASSPDRETQYF. CDR3 bases: TGTGCCAGCTCACCTGACAGGGAAACCCAGTACTTC.